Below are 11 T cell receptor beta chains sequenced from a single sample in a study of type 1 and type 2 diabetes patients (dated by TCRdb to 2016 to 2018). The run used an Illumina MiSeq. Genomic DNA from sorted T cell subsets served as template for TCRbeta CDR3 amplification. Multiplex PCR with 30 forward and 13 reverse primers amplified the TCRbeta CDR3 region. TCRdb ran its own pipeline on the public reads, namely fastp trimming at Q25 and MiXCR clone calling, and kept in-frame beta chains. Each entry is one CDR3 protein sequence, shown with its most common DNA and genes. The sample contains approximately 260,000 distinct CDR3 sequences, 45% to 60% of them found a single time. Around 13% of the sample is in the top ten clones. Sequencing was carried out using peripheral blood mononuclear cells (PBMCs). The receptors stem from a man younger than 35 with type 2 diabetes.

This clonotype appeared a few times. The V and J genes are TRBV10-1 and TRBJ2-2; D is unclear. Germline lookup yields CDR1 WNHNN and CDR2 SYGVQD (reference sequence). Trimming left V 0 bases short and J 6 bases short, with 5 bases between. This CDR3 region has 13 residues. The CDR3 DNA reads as TGCGCCAGCAGTGAGTCTAGTCCCGGGGAGCTGTTTTTT. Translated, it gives CASSESSPGELFF.

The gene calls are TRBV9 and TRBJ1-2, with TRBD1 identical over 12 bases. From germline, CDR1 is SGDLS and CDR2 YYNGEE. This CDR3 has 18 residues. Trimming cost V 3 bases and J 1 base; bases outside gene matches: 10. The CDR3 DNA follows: TGTGCCAGCAGCGAGAGGGACAGGGGGCTTACCTTTAACTATGGCTACACCTTC. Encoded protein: CASSERDRGLTFNYGYTF.

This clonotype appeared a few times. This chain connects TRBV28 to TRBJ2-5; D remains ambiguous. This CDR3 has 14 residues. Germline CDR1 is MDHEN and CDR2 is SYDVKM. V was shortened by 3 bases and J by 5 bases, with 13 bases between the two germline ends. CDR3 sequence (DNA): TGTGCCAGCAGTTTTCGGCTAGACGGGGAGACCCAGTACTTC. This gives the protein CASSFRLDGETQYF.

The chain's CDR3 is CASSFVLGRELFF. CDR3 nucleotide sequence: TGTGCCAGCAGCTTTGTTTTGGGCCGGGAGCTGTTTTTT. The chain uses TRBV13 and TRBJ2-2; D unresolved. The CDR3 totals 13 residues. CDR1 is PRHDT, CDR2 FYEKMQ, per germline (reference sequence). With 3 bases removed from V and 9 bases from J, the gap between germline ends came to 11 bases.

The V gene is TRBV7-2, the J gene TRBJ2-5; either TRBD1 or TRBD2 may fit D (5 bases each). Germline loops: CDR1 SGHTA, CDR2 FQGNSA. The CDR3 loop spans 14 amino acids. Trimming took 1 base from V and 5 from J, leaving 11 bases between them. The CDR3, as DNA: TGTGCCAGCAGCTTAGGGGGCTGGGGGGAGACCCAGTACTTC. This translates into CASSLGGWGETQYF.

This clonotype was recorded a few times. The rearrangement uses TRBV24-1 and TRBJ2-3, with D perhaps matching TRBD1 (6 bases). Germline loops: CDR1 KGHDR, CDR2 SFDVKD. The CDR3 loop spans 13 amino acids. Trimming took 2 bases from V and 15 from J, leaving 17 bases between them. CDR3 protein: CATSDYGQPNYYF. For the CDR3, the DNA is TGTGCCACCAGTGATTACGGACAGCCAAATTATTATTTT.

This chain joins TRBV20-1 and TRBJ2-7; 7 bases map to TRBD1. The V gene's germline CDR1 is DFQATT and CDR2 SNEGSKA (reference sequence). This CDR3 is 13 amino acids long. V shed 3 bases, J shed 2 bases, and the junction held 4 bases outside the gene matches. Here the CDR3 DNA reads TGCAGTGCTAGTCGACAGGGTGCCTACGAGCAGTACTTC. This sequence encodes CSASRQGAYEQYF.

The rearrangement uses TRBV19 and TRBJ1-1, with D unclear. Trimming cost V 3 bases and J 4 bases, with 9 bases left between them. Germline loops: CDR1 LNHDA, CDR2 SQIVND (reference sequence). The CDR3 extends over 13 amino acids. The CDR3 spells CASSISGFTEAFF. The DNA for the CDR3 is TGTGCCAGTAGTATTTCGGGGTTCACTGAAGCTTTCTTT.

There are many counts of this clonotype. CDR3 sequence (DNA): TGCAGTGCCGATGCTGCAACGGGGGAGACCCAGTACTTC. Encoded protein: CSADAATGETQYF. V and J are TRBV20-1 and TRBJ2-5; D may be TRBD2 (5 bases). The CDR3 has 13 amino acids. Germline V gives CDR1 DFQATT, CDR2 SNEGSKA (reference sequence). V lost 6 bases and J 5 bases, leaving 16 bases between the germline ends.

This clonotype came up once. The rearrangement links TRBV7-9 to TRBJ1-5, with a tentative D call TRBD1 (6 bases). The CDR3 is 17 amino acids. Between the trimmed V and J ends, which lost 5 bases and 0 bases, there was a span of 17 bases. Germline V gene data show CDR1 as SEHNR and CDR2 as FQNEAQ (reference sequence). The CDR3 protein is CASSGAPGVNSNQPQHF. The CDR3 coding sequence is TGTGCCAGCAGCGGCGCTCCAGGGGTAAATAGCAATCAGCCCCAGCATTTT.

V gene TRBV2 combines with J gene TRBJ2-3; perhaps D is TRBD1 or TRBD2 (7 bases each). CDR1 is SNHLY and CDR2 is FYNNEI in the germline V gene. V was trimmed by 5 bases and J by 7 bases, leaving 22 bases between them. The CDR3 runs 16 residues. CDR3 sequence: CASSYSGQGGQNTQYF. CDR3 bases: TGTGCCAGCAGTTACTCTGGGCAGGGGGGGCAAAATACGCAGTATTTT.